The entry below describes one TCR beta chain. The data were taken from a study of blood T cell repertoires in COVID-19. At the level of the study: Spain, Italy and the United States supplied samples that represented acute and convalescent COVID-19. Nucleic acid was either cDNA or gDNA, and it came from T cells, B-cell-depleted T cells, or PBMCs.

Germline assignment: CDR1 LNHDA and CDR2 SQIVND (reference sequence). There are 14 residues in the CDR3. Trimming at V came to 4 bases and at J to 4 bases, leaving 5 bases not matched to a gene. Study processing details: Amplified reference gene primers provided the basis for estimating nucleated cell counts. Sequenced by immunoSEQ multiplex PCR; TCRdb stores in-frame clones only, minus some. V and J calls and clone size follow that table, whereas D and trimming were derived from the DNA. Among over 150,000 clones listed, 70% to 90% were seen once. Seattle cases were enrolled at active infection and followed longitudinally.

The V and J genes are TRBV19 and TRBJ1-1; 8 bases are a match to TRBD1. The sequenced material came from peripheral blood. This receptor was obtained from a woman older than 75 with COVID-19, enrolled during active disease. In nucleotides, the CDR3 is TGTGCCAGTAGTACACGGACAGGGAGCACTGAAGCTTTCTTT. Encoded protein: CASSTRTGSTEAFF. The whole variable domain, filled in from reference TRBV19 and TRBJ1-1, reads DGGITQSPKYLFRKEGQNVTLSCEQNLNHDAMYWYRQDPGQGLRLIYYSQIVNDFQKGDIAEGYSVSREKKESFPLTVTSAQKNPTAFYLCASSTRTGSTEAFFGQGTRLTVV.